One and the same sample provided the 8 T cell receptor beta chains below, sequenced in a study of blood T cell repertoires in COVID-19. Produced via immunoSEQ multiplex PCR; TCRdb's table is partial and in-frame only. Counted here are some 250,000 clones, about 80% occurring once; the ten biggest clones make up about 3.5%. The sample taken for sequencing was peripheral blood. Receptor source: a woman of 80 years or more with acute or convalescent COVID-19.

This chain connects TRBV3-1 (or the pseudogene TRBV3-2) to TRBJ1-2; the match to TRBD1 covers 8 bases. Trimming cost V 5 bases and J 8 bases; bases outside gene matches: 10. Germline CDR1 and CDR2: LGHDT and YNNKEL (reference sequence). This CDR3 contains 14 residues. The CDR3 reads CASSWTGSLGGYTF. The CDR3 nucleotides are TGTGCCAGCAGCTGGACAGGGAGTCTTGGCGGCTACACCTTC.

The V and J genes are TRBV4-1 and TRBJ2-7, with a tentative D call TRBD2 (5 bases). Trimming cost V 0 bases and J 6 bases, with 18 bases left between them. Germline values: CDR1 MGHRA, CDR2 YSYEKL. There are 16 residues in the CDR3. CDR3 DNA: TGCGCCAGCAGCCAAGAGTATCGAGGGAGACGGGGCGAGCAGTACTTC. Translated: CASSQEYRGRRGEQYF.

V gene TRBV27 combines with J gene TRBJ1-6, with TRBD1 identical over 10 bases. Germline lookup yields CDR1 MNHEY and CDR2 SMNVEV (reference sequence). The CDR3 contains 15 residues. After removal of 4 bases from V and 10 bases from J, the junction contained 7 bases not matched to a gene. In DNA, the CDR3 is TGTGCCAGCAGTTACGGGACAGGGGTTGGGTCACCCCTCCACTTT. As protein: CASSYGTGVGSPLHF.

Only a few counts were recorded for this clone. V is TRBV6-1 and J is TRBJ1-5; D call uncertain. The germline V gene encodes CDR1 MNHNS and CDR2 SASEGT. There are 16 residues in the CDR3. With 1 base removed from V and 4 bases from J, the gap between germline ends came to 14 bases. CDR3 residues: CASSEGAPGWNQPQHF. The CDR3 DNA sequence: TGTGCCAGCAGTGAAGGCGCGCCGGGTTGGAATCAGCCCCAGCATTTT.

The chain joins TRBV5-1 to TRBJ2-7; weak D call: TRBD2 (6 bases). The CDR3 is 15 residues long. V was trimmed by 0 bases and J by 2 bases, leaving 12 bases between them. CDR1 is SGHRS, CDR2 YFSETQ, per germline. The CDR3 sequence: CASSLVAEYTYEQYF. CDR3 DNA sequence: TGCGCCAGCAGCTTGGTAGCGGAATATACCTACGAGCAGTACTTC.

The chain links TRBV19 to TRBJ1-5; 8 bases map to TRBD1. CDR1 and CDR2 from the germline V gene are LNHDA and SQIVND (reference sequence). The CDR3 extends over 15 amino acids. Trimming took 6 bases from V and 2 from J; bases not matched to a gene: 6. CDR3: CASSPTGARNQPQHF. The CDR3 nucleotides are TGTGCCAGTAGCCCGACAGGGGCGCGCAATCAGCCCCAGCATTTT.

The chain recombines TRBV7-9 with TRBJ2-1, with TRBD2 matching over 9 bases. Germline trimming cut 5 bases from V and 7 bases from J; bases unmatched to any gene: 12. This CDR3 contains 16 residues. Germline CDR1 and CDR2: SEHNR and FQNEAQ (reference sequence). The CDR3 is CASSQIAGVGLNEQFF. CDR3 sequence (DNA): TGTGCCAGCAGCCAAATAGCGGGAGTAGGGTTGAATGAGCAGTTCTTC.

This clone has only a few counts. This chain uses TRBV6-5 with TRBJ1-2, with a possible D match to TRBD1 (6 bases). This CDR3 is 13 amino acids long. V was trimmed by 6 bases and J by 4 bases, leaving 12 bases between them. Germline V gene lookup returns CDR1 MNHEY and CDR2 SVGAGI. The CDR3 coding sequence is TGTGCCAGCAGCCCAACAGGGCCCTATGGCTACACCTTC. The encoded protein is CASSPTGPYGYTF.